The clone carrying this TCR beta chain was seen a few times. What it binds is unknown. These data are taken from a study of identical twins. Study-wide results and caveats: There is a chance that invariant MAIT and iNKT cells partially muddied zero-insertion analyses.

Using its own MiXCR run on the 5' RACE reads, TCRdb lists one record per CDR3 protein. The data contain hundreds of thousands of distinct CDR3 sequences, around 8.3% of them seen just once; the ten biggest clones take up approximately 0.89%. This sample also belongs to another study, concerning yellow fever vaccine responses in identical twins.

The TCR sequence derives from a woman between 18 and 30 years old in good health. Sequenced material: PBMCs.

Here the CDR3 reads CASSRPSSGGRNEQFF. DNA for the CDR3: TGCGCCAGCAGCCGGCCCTCTAGCGGGGGTCGCAATGAGCAGTTCTTC. The V call is TRBV4-1, the J call TRBJ2-1; 10 positions agree with TRBD2. Germline assignment: CDR1 MGHRA and CDR2 YSYEKL. V dropped 4 bases and J dropped 6; count of bases not matched to a gene: 9. The CDR3 runs 16 residues.